The following is a T cell receptor (beta chain) sequence with its context. Its specific antigen is unknown. No much larger clone is present one base from it, and per-base qualities are unavailable. From the cysteine up to the phenylalanine, the CDR3 has a length of 15 residues. The sequence is cut down to CDR3 DNA, 45 bases in frame from base 1. V is trimmed back by 2 bases and J by 5 bases, and the junction contains 4 bases that no gene match accounts for. The germline V gene supplies CDR1 MNHEY and CDR2 SVGAGI. Donors were healthy HIV-negative adults with no recently reported acute infections or vaccinations. Every donor was a Caucasian adult living in Nashville, Tennessee, USA. For unsorted samples, some 90 million PBMCs were counted and genomic DNA was extracted with the QIAamp DNA Blood Mini kit. Blood was obtained by leukapheresis, after which PBMCs were separated by Ficoll-Histopaque density gradient centrifugation and cryopreserved in liquid nitrogen vapor phase.

The source of the sample is a study of shared clonotypes between healthy human individuals (dated by TCRdb to about 2020). Regarding the study in general: The cohort included three men and a couple of women between 18 and 49 years of age. Between about 0.94 and 10 billion PBMCs per donor were obtained by leukapheresis. Different laboratories and diverse techniques were used to prepare libraries and sequence TCR repertoires, to increase sequencing depth and limit assay-specific biases. The study deeply sequenced blood TCR repertoires of five healthy adults to estimate repertoire size and the extent of clonotype sharing between individuals. General study outcomes and caveats: The genetic and exposure-history diversity represented was limited by the small number of donors. Pairwise subsampling indicated that sequencing depth was expected to affect the degree of clonotype sharing among donors. Only blood was sampled, and tissue TCR repertoires likely differ from those in blood.

TCR CDR3 regions were amplified from genomic DNA by multiplex PCR using the deep immunoSEQ assay. Genomic DNA extracted from each cell subset was distributed evenly over all wells of several immunoSEQ 96-well plates, and each plate served as one replicate. Each replicate PCR for unsorted PBMC received roughly 300 ng genomic DNA, equal to about 30,000 T cell genomes. Unsorted PBMC genomic DNA was sequenced across ten immunoSEQ deep assay plates. Purified libraries were measured with a Qubit 3.0 fluorometer, size-checked on a Bioanalyzer 2100, and measured again with the KAPA Library Quantification kit. Each immunoSEQ 96-well plate was sequenced on its own single-read 150-cycle Illumina NextSeq 550 flow cell. In the original analysis: The immunoSEQ output contained only junctional sequences without quality scores, so filtering could not match that applied to full-length reads. To assign V/J genes and CDR3, sequences were annotated using PyIR, a Python wrapper for IgBLAST v1.9, with IMGT germline references. Any read was removed if the V/J assignment was weak (E-value above 1e-6), the CDR3 was missing, or the read contained stop codons, out-of-frame junctions, or ambiguous translated residues. V3J clonotypes were defined by identical inferred V gene, J gene, and CDR3 amino acid sequence. To compute the percentage overlap between repertoires, the number of shared unique clonotypes was divided by the size of the smaller repertoire. Repertoire richness was assessed with RTK rarefaction, the Chao1 estimator, and Recon v2.1 estimates of unobserved clonotypes. This is the immuneACCESS table as TCRdb keeps it, with only in-frame sequences that have V and J called. A part of the clones is gone; compared with another copy, unresolved V genes explain less than half, and the rest is unexplained. V and J calls plus clone size are reproduced from that table; the DNA served to infer D and trimming. Here the sample has around 500,000 clones; approximately 82% occur a single time. The ten largest clones take up around 12% of the sample.

This sequence originates from a middle-aged woman in good health. Some clones in this sample may be carry-over from other donors' samples. The V and J segments used are TRBV6-5 and TRBJ2-1, and TRBD2 matches 9 of the central bases. The sequencing sample was made of PBMCs. The CDR3 protein sequence reads: CASSYRLAGDNEQFF. The DNA reads as follows: TGTGCCAGCAGTTACAGGTTAGCGGGAGACAATGAGCAGTTCTTC.